The T cell receptor beta chain described here comes from a study of shared clonotypes between healthy human individuals. Overall study: Per-donor plates numbered three CD4 naive, three CD4 memory, two CD8 naive and one CD8 memory.

Study findings and constraints: Naive subsets usually exceeded memory subsets in estimated richness.

Assay: immunoSEQ multiplex PCR; the TCRdb copy retains only in-frame clones and omits some. The sample carries about 2 million clones, roughly 95% recorded once. Looked up from germline, CDR1 is SGHNT and CDR2 is YYREEE (reference sequence). Trimming shortened V by 0 bases and J by 7 bases, and 7 bases separated the two germline ends. This CDR3 has 12 residues. Note on this clone: Its antigen is as yet unknown.

V gene TRBV5-4 combines with J gene TRBJ2-5; D not resolved. Sequenced: naive CD4+ T cells sorted from blood. Subset meaning: CD45RA+ positively selected. This TCR came from a man younger than 35 in good health. The CDR3 sequence: CASSLGSGTQYF. The CDR3 DNA is TGTGCCAGCAGCTTGGGTAGTGGGACCCAGTACTTC.